This T cell receptor beta chain originates from a study of shared clonotypes between healthy human individuals. Study details: There were three CD4 naive, three CD4 memory, two CD8 naive and one CD8 memory plates per donor. Findings and limits, study-wide: Several donors showed sharing of around 5% of naive CD4 clonotypes.

J lost 4 bases, V lost 2 bases, and 11 bases had no gene match. CDR3 length: 16 amino acids. CDR1 SGHRS and CDR2 YFSETQ come from the germline V gene. TCRdb's copy holds only in-frame clones and misses some; the assay was immunoSEQ multiplex PCR. Altogether around 990,000 clones are present, roughly 80% being singletons, with the ten largest covering about 0.94%. A word on this clone: Its target is unknown.

Sequencing used memory CD4+ T cells from PBMCs. Subset here: CD45RA-negative fraction. The V call is TRBV5-1, the J call TRBJ2-5, with 7 positions matching TRBD2. This clonotype was obtained from a young man in good health. Some clones in this sample may be carry-over from other donors' samples. The CDR3 DNA reads TGCGCCAGCAGCTTTGACCGCGGGAGTGGCGGAGAGACCCAGTACTTC. This codes for CASSFDRGSGGETQYF.